The source of this T cell receptor (beta chain) is a study of T cell repertoires in cytomegalovirus infection. Background on the study: Carrying CMV and the relevant HLA type showed in public TCR beta signatures.

Study-level results: CMV-specific TCR beta clonotypes restricted by HLA-C were the ones dominating the ex vivo response.

TCRdb re-called the reads with MiXCR, one entry per CDR3 protein. The sample includes over 450,000 distinct CDR3 sequences, approximately 10% seen only once; the top ten take about a tenth. Between the trimmed V and J ends, which lost 3 bases and 4 bases, there was a span of 14 bases. Germline V gene data show CDR1 as SGHKS and CDR2 as YYEKEE (reference sequence). The CDR3 has 15 residues. This clonotype was counted ten times or more. Its antigen is not known. This TCR was recovered from a human donor in good health (CMV status not recorded). Some clones in this sample may be carry-over from other donors' samples. The sample comprised PBMCs. The J gene is TRBJ1-5, the V gene TRBV5-5; D gene ambiguous. CDR3 sequence: CASSWTGRENQPQHF. The DNA of the CDR3 is TGTGCCAGCAGCTGGACGGGGAGGGAAAATCAGCCCCAGCATTTT.